The subject of this entry is one TCR beta chain. The data were taken from a study of shared clonotypes between healthy human individuals. Measured with immunoSEQ multiplex PCR; TCRdb has only the in-frame clones, and not every one. This sample has over a million clones; approximately 97% occur once, and the top ten carry 1% to 1.5%. Per germline, CDR1 LNHDA and CDR2 SQIVND (reference sequence). The V and J ends lost 6 bases and 3 bases, in that order; junction bases with no gene match: 9. This CDR3 region has 15 residues. The sample comprised naive CD4+ T cells sorted from blood. The subset here: CD45RA+ positively selected. This receptor was obtained from a man aged 30-40 years in good health. The genes are TRBV19 and TRBJ2-7; TRBD1 matches 9 bases. CDR3 sequence (DNA): TGTGCCAGTAGCTCCATACAGGGGGCCGACTACGAGCAGTACTTC. This translates into CASSSIQGADYEQYF. Full variable domain (outside the CDR3, taken from reference TRBV19 and TRBJ2-7): DGGITQSPKYLFRKEGQNVTLSCEQNLNHDAMYWYRQDPGQGLRLIYYSQIVNDFQKGDIAEGYSVSREKKESFPLTVTSAQKNPTAFYLCASSSIQGADYEQYFGPGTRLTVT.